This TCR beta chain was found in a study of blood T cell repertoires in COVID-19. TCRdb's copy holds only in-frame clones and misses some; the assay was immunoSEQ multiplex PCR. The data hold fewer than 130,000 clones, with over 75% observed a single time. The sample comprised peripheral blood. The origin of this receptor is a woman of 80 years or more with acute or convalescent COVID-19.

The DNA for the CDR3 is TGTGCCAGCAGAAGAGGGGGTCCGGAAAATTCACCCCTCCACTTT. Its translation: CASRRGGPENSPLHF. The chain is built from TRBV27 and TRBJ1-6; perhaps TRBD1 as D (6 bases). In germline, CDR1 is MNHEY, CDR2 SMNVEV (reference sequence). V lost 6 bases and J 7 bases, leaving 16 bases between the germline ends. This CDR3 is built from 15 residues.